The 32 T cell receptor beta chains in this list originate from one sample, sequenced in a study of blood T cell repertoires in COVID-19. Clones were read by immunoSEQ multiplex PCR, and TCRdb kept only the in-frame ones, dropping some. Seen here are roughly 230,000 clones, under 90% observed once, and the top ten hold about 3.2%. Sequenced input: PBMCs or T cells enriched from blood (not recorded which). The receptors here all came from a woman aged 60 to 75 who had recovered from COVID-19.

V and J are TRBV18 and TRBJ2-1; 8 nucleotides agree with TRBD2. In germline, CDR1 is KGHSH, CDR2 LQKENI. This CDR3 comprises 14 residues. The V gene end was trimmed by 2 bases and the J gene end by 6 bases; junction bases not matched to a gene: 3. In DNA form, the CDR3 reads TGTGCCAGCTCACCAAACAGCGGGGGCAATGAGCAGTTCTTC. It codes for CASSPNSGGNEQFF.

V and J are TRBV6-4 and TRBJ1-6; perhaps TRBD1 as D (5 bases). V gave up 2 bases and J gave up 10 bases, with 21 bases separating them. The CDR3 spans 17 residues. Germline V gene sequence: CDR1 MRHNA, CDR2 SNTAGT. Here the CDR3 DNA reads TGTGCCAGCAGTGACGCGCCCGGGCGGGGCATGCGGTCACCCCTCCACTTT. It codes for CASSDAPGRGMRSPLHF.

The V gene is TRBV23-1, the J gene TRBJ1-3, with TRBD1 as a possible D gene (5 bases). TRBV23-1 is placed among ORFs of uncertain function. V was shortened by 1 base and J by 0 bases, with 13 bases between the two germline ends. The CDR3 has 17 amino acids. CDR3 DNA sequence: TGCGCCAGCAGTCAATATCGGGACTTATGCTCTGGAAACACCATATATTTT. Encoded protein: CASSQYRDLCSGNTIYF.

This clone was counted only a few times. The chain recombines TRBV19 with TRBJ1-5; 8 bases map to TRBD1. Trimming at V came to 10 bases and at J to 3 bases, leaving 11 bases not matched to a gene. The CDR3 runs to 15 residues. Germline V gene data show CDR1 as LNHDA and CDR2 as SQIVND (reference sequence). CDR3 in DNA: TGTGCCACCGCGGGTGGCAGGGGGCCCAATCAGCCCCAGCATTTT. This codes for CATAGGRGPNQPQHF.

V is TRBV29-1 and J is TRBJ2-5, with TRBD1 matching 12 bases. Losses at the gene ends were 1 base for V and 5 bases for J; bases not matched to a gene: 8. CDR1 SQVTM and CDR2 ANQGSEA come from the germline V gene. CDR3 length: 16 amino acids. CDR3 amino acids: CSVEVFPGQGAETQYF. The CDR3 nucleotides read TGCAGCGTTGAAGTCTTCCCGGGACAGGGGGCTGAGACCCAGTACTTC.

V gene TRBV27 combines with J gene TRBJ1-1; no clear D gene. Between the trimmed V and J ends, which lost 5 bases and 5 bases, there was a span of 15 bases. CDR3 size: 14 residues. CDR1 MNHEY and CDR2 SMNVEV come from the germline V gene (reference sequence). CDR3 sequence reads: CASSPRPGRTEAFF. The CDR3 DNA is TGTGCCAGCAGTCCTAGGCCCGGGAGGACTGAAGCTTTCTTT.

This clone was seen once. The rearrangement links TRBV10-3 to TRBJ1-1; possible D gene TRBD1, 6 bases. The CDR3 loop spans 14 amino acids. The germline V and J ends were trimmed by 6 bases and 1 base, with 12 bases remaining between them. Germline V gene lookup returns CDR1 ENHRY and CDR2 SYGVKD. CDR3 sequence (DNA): TGTGCCATCAGGACCGGGGGGCGGAACACTGAAGCTTTCTTT. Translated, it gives CAIRTGGRNTEAFF.

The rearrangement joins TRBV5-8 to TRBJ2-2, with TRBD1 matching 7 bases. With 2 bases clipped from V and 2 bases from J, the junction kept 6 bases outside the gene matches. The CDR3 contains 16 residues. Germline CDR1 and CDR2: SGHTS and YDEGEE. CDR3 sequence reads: CASSLTGTVNTGELFF. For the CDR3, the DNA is TGTGCCAGCAGCTTAACCGGGACAGTAAACACCGGGGAGCTGTTTTTT.

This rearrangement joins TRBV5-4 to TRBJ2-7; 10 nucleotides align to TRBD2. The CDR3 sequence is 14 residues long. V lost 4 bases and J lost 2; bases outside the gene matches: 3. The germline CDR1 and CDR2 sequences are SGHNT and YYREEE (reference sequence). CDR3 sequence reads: CASSLSGGTYEQYF. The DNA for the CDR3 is TGTGCCAGCAGCCTTAGCGGGGGGACCTACGAGCAGTACTTC.

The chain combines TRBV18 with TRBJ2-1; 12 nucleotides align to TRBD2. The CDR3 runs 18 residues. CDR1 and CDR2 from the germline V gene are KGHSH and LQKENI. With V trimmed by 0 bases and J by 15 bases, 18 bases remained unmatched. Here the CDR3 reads CASSPPDTGTSGLSRRFF. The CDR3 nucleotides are TGTGCCAGCTCACCACCCGACACCGGGACTAGCGGGCTCTCCCGGAGGTTCTTC.

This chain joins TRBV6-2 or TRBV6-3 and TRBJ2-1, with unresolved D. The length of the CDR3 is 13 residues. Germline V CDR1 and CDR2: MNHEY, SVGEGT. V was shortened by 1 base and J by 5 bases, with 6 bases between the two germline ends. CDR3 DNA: TGTGCCAGCAGTTACTTAGCCAACAATGAGCAGTTCTTC. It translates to CASSYLANNEQFF.

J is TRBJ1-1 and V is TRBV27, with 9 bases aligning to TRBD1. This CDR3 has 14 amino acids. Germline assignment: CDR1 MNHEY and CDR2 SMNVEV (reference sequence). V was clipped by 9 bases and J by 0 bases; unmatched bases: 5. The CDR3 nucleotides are TGTGCCAGTTACCGACAGGGGGTGAACACTGAAGCTTTCTTT. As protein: CASYRQGVNTEAFF.

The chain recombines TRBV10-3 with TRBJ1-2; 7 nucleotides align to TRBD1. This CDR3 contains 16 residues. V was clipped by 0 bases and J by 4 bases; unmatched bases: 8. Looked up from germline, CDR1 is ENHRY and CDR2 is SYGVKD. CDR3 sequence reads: CAISESGQAAGYGYTF. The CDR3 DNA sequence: TGTGCCATCAGTGAGTCCGGACAGGCCGCCGGCTATGGCTACACCTTC.

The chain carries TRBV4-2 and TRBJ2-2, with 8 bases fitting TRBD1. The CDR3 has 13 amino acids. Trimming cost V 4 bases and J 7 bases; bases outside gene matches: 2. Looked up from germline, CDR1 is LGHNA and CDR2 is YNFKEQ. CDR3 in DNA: TGTGCCAGCAGCCGGACAGGGAACGGGGAGCTGTTTTTT. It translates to CASSRTGNGELFF.

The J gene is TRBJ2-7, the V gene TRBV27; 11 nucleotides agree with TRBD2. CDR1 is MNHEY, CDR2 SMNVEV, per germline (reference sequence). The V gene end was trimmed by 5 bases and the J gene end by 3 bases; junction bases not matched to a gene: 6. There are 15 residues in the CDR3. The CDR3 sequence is CASSLGLAGHYEQYF. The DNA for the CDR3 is TGTGCCAGCAGTCTAGGACTAGCGGGCCACTACGAGCAGTACTTC.

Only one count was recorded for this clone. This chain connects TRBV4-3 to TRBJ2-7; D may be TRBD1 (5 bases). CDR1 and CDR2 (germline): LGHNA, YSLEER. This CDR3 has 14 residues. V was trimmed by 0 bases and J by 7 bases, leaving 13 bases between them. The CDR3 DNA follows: TGCGCCAGCAGCCAAGATGTTGGGGCGAGGGAGCAGTACTTC. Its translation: CASSQDVGAREQYF.

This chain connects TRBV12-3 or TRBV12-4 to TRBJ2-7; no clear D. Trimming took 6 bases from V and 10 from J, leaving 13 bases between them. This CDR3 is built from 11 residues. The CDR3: CASSSQSEQYF. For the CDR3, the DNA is TGTGCCAGCAGCTCCCAGTCAGAACAGTACTTC.

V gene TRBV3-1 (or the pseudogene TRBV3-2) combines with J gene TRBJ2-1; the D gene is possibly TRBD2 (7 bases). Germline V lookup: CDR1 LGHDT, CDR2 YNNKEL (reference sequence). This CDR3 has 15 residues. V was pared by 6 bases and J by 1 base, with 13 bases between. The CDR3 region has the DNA TGTGCCAGCAGTAGGGGGGGTGATTCCTACAATGAGCAGTTCTTC. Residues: CASSRGGDSYNEQFF.

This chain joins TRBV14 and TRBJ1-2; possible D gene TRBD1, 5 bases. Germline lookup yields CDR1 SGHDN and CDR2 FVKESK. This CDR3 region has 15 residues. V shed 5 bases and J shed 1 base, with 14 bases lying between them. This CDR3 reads CASSREATVNYGYTF. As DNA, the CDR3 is TGTGCCAGCAGCAGGGAAGCGACAGTTAACTATGGCTACACCTTC.

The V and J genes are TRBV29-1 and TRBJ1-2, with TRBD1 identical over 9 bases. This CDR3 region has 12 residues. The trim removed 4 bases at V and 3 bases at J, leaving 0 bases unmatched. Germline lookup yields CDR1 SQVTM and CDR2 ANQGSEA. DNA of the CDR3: TGCAGCGTTGGGACAGGGGACTATGGCTACACCTTC. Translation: CSVGTGDYGYTF.

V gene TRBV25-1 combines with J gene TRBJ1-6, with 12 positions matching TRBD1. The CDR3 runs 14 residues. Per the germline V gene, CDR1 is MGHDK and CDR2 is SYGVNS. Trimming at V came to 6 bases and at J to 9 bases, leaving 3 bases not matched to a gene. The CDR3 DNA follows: TGTGCCAGCAGGGGGACAGGGGGCTTTTCACCCCTCCACTTT. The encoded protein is CASRGTGGFSPLHF.

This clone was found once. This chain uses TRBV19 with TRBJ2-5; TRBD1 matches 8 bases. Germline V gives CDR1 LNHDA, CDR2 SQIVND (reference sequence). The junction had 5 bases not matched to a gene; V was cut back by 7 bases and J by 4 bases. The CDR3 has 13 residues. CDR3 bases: TGTGCCAGTACCCCGACAGGGGCAGAGACCCAGTACTTC. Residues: CASTPTGAETQYF.

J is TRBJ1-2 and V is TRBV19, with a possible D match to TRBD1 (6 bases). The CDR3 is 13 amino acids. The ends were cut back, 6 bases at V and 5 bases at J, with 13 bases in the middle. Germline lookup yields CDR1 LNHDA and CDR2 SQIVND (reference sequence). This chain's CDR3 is CASRGGQKYGYTF. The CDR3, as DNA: TGTGCCAGTAGGGGCGGACAGAAATATGGCTACACCTTC.

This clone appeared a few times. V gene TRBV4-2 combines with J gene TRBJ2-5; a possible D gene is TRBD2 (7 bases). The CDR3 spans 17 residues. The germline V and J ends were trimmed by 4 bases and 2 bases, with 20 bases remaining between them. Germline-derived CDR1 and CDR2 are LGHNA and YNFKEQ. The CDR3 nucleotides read TGTGCCAGCAGCCCTGGGGGGGGGCGGTCGACACAAGAGACCCAGTACTTC. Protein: CASSPGGGRSTQETQYF.

CDR3 loop: CASSPRQGAHGYTF. DNA for the CDR3: TGTGCCAGCAGCCCACGACAGGGGGCCCATGGCTACACCTTC. This sequence joins TRBV7-9 and TRBJ1-2, with 10 positions matching TRBD1. This CDR3 spans 14 amino acids. The germline gives CDR1 SEHNR, CDR2 FQNEAQ (reference sequence). With V trimmed by 5 bases and J by 6 bases, 6 bases remained unmatched.

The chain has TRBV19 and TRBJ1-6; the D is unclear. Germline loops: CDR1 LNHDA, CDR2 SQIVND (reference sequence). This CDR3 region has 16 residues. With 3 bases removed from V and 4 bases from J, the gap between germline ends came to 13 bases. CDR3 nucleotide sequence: TGTGCCAGTAGTATGCCCCCACGGCGGTATAATTCACCCCTCCACTTT. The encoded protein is CASSMPPRRYNSPLHF.

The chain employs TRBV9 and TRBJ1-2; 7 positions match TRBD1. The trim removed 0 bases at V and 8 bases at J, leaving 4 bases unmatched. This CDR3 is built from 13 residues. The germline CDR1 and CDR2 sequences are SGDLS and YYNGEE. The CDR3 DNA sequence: TGTGCCAGCAGCGTAGAGGGGGCGCGAGGCTACACCTTC. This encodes CASSVEGARGYTF.

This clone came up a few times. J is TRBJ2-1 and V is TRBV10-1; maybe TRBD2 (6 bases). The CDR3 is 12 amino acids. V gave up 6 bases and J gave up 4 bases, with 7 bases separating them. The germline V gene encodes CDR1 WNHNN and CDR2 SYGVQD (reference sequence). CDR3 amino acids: CASSAGYNEQFF. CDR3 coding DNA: TGCGCCAGCAGCGCGGGGTACAATGAGCAGTTCTTC.

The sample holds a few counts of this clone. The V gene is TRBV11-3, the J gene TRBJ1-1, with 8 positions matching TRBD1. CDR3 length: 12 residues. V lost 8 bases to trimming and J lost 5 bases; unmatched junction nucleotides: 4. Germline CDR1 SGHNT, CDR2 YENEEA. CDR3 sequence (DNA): TGTGCCAGCCAGGGGGCGCGGACTGAAGCTTTCTTT. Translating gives CASQGARTEAFF.

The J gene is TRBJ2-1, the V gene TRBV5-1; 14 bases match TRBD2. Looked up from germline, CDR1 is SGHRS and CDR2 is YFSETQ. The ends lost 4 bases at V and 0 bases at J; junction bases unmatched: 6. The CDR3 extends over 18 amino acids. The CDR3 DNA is TGCGCCAGCAGCCGGACTAGCGGGGGGCAGAGCTCCTACAATGAGCAGTTCTTC. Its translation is CASSRTSGGQSSYNEQFF.

CDR3: CASSRQNYGYTF. The CDR3 nucleotides read TGTGCCAGCAGTCGACAGAACTATGGCTACACCTTC. The chain uses TRBV6-5 and TRBJ1-2; TRBD1 might be the D (5 bases). V lost 5 bases and J lost 2, with 6 bases in between. Germline assignment: CDR1 MNHEY and CDR2 SVGAGI. CDR3 size: 12 residues.

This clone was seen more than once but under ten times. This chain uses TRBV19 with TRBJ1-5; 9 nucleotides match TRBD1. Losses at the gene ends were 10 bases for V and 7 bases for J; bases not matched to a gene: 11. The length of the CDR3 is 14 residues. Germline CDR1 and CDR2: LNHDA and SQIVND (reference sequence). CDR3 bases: TGTGCCACCACATGGGGGACAGGGAGGCAGCCCCAGCATTTT. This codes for CATTWGTGRQPQHF.